The 13 T cell receptor beta chains presented below share a single source sample, sequenced in a study of cytomegalovirus exposure and HLA in healthy donors. Primers for the PCR totalled 60 Vbeta and 13 Jbeta. Assay: immunoSEQ multiplex PCR; the TCRdb copy retains only in-frame clones and omits some. The profile shows about 130,000 clones, 74% of them singletons. The sample consisted of PBMCs. All receptors derive from a man between 18 and 35 years old in good health and CMV-seropositive.

CDR3 in DNA: TGTGCCTGGAGGGTTACCGGGACTAGTAACAATGAGCAGTTCTTC. It encodes CAWRVTGTSNNEQFF. J is TRBJ2-1 and V is TRBV30; 8 nucleotides align to TRBD2. Germline V lookup: CDR1 GTSNPN, CDR2 SVGIG (reference sequence). CDR3 length equals 15 residues. With V trimmed by 3 bases and J by 5 bases, 9 bases remained unmatched.

The CDR3 loop is CASSYQEGSYYEQYF. The CDR3 DNA sequence: TGTGCCAGCAGTTACCAAGAGGGCAGTTACTACGAGCAGTACTTC. The chain joins TRBV6-6 to TRBJ2-7; D perhaps matches TRBD2 (5 bases). This CDR3 spans 15 amino acids. Germline V gene sequence: CDR1 MNHNY, CDR2 SVGAGI (reference sequence). Trimming stripped 2 bases from V and 3 bases from J, with 14 bases between.

The chain couples TRBV7-9 to TRBJ2-5; 9 bases line up with TRBD1. This CDR3 region has 14 residues. Germline V gene lookup returns CDR1 SEHNR and CDR2 FQNEAQ (reference sequence). The V and J ends lost 3 bases and 5 bases, in that order; junction bases with no gene match: 4. The CDR3 protein is CASSLMTGGETQYF. CDR3 DNA sequence: TGTGCCAGCAGCTTGATGACAGGGGGGGAGACCCAGTACTTC. The entire variable domain, with the rest obtained from reference TRBV7-9 and TRBJ2-5, is as follows: DTGVSQNPRHKITKRGQNVTFRCDPISEHNRLYWYRQTLGQGPEFLTYFQNEAQLEKSRLLSDRFSAERPKGSFSTLEIQRTEQGDSAMYLCASSLMTGGETQYFGPGTRLLVL.

This clone was seen only once. The chain employs TRBV29-1 and TRBJ1-1; weak D call: TRBD1 (5 bases). The CDR3 has 12 amino acids. Deletions cut 8 bases from V and 0 bases from J, with 10 bases between. CDR1 is SQVTM and CDR2 is ANQGSEA in the germline V gene. CDR3 residues: CSPGGMNTEAFF. The CDR3 nucleotides are TGCAGCCCGGGGGGGATGAACACTGAAGCTTTCTTT. Looking up the rest from reference TRBV29-1 and TRBJ1-1 gives the full variable domain: SAVISQKPSRDICQRGTSLTIQCQVDSQVTMMFWYRQQPGQSLTLIATANQGSEATYESGFVIDKFPISRPNLTFSTLTVSNMSPEDSSIYLCSPGGMNTEAFFGQGTRLTVV.

This clone has only one observation. The gene calls are TRBV6-5 and TRBJ1-2; 7 nucleotides line up with TRBD1. Germline loops: CDR1 MNHEY, CDR2 SVGAGI. This CDR3 comprises 13 residues. V was pared by 6 bases and J by 6 bases, with 7 bases of the junction left unmatched. CDR3 residues: CASRLEGGNGYTF. In nucleotides, the CDR3 is TGTGCCAGCAGACTGGAAGGGGGCAATGGCTACACCTTC.

The chain combines TRBV2 with TRBJ1-1; 12 bases fit TRBD1. Germline-derived CDR1 and CDR2 are SNHLY and FYNNEI. This CDR3 contains 16 residues. The junction had 10 bases not matched to a gene; V was cut back by 6 bases and J by 5 bases. In nucleotides, the CDR3 is TGTGCCAGCAGCGGGGACAGGGGGCGAGGTATGACTGAAGCTTTCTTT. Amino acids: CASSGDRGRGMTEAFF.

This chain joins TRBV11-2 and TRBJ2-5; D gene unclear. The V gene lost 0 bases and the J gene lost 5 bases, with 10 bases spanning the gap. From germline, CDR1 is SGHAT and CDR2 FQNNGV. This CDR3 is 14 amino acids long. The DNA of the CDR3 is TGTGCCAGCAGCTTAGAAGAGTATGTGGAGACCCAGTACTTC. Encoded protein: CASSLEEYVETQYF.

This clone has only one observation. This rearrangement joins TRBV6-1 to TRBJ1-2; D call uncertain. The CDR3 has 13 residues. V shed 5 bases and J shed 4 bases, with 11 bases lying between them. Germline lookup yields CDR1 MNHNS and CDR2 SASEGT. In DNA form, the CDR3 reads TGTGCCAGCAGTACTTCTTCCGTCTATGGCTACACCTTC. This sequence encodes CASSTSSVYGYTF.

This clone has a handful of counts. For the CDR3, the DNA is TGTGCCAGCAGGGAGGGACAGGTTTTCTATGGCTACACCTTC. Translated: CASREGQVFYGYTF. The V and J genes are TRBV6-1 and TRBJ1-2; 8 nucleotides match TRBD1. Germline V gene sequence: CDR1 MNHNS, CDR2 SASEGT. The CDR3 spans 14 residues. The V segment lost 6 bases and the J segment 4 bases; nucleotides outside the gene matches: 7.

This clone showed up just once. CDR3 nucleotide sequence: TGTGCCAGCAGTGAACAGGGCACAGATACGCAGTATTTT. It specifies CASSEQGTDTQYF. The rearrangement links TRBV2 to TRBJ2-3; D uncertain. V was clipped by 2 bases and J by 1 base, with 4 bases between them. The CDR3 has 13 amino acids. CDR1 and CDR2 from the germline V gene are SNHLY and FYNNEI. Full variable domain (rest looked up from reference TRBV2 and TRBJ2-3): EPEVTQTPSHQVTQMGQEVILRCVPISNHLYFYWYRQILGQKVEFLVSFYNNEISEKSEIFDDQFSVERPDGSNFTLKIRSTKLEDSAMYFCASSEQGTDTQYFGPGTRLTVL.

In its sample, this clone was seen a few times. The chain joins TRBV5-8 to TRBJ2-3; D unclear. The length of the CDR3 is 13 residues. Germline V lookup: CDR1 SGHTS, CDR2 YDEGEE. The V gene lost 1 base and the J gene lost 1 base, with 4 bases spanning the gap. The CDR3 nucleotides are TGTGCCAGCAGCTTGTATGGCACAGATACGCAGTATTTT. Protein product: CASSLYGTDTQYF.

This clone has just a few counts. CDR3 coding DNA: TGTGCCAGCAGTTTAGGGGGGGTCCCGGCCACAGATACGCAGTATTTT. Its translation is CASSLGGVPATDTQYF. This chain joins TRBV28 and TRBJ2-3, with 7 bases identical to TRBD2. The CDR3 is made up of 16 amino acids. Germline V gives CDR1 MDHEN, CDR2 SYDVKM. V dropped 2 bases and J dropped 2; count of bases not matched to a gene: 7.

The V gene is TRBV21-1, the J gene TRBJ1-5. TRBV21-1 is a pseudogene segment. The CDR3 contains 14 residues. DNA of the CDR3: TGTGCCAGCAGTTTCGGGGGAACAGATCAGCCCCAGCATTTT. It translates to CASSFGGTDQPQHF.